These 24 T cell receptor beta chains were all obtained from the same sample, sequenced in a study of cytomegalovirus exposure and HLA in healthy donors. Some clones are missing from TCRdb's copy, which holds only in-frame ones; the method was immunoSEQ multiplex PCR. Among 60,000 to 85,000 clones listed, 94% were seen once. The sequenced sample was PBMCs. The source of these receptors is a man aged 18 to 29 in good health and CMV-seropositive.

As DNA, the CDR3 is TGTGCCAGTAGGAAGGGGCCACCCCTCGGACAGCCCCAGCATTTT. Amino acid sequence: CASRKGPPLGQPQHF. The chain is built from TRBV19 and TRBJ1-5, with D perhaps matching TRBD1 (5 bases). The CDR3 loop spans 15 amino acids. Per the germline V gene, CDR1 is LNHDA and CDR2 is SQIVND (reference sequence). The V gene lost 6 bases and the J gene lost 7 bases, with 19 bases spanning the gap.

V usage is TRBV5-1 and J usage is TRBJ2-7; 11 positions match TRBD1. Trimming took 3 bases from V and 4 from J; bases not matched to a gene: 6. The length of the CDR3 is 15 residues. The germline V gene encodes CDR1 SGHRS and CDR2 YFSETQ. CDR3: CASSSTGTGGYEQYF. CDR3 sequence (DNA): TGCGCCAGCAGCTCCACCGGGACAGGGGGGTACGAGCAGTACTTC. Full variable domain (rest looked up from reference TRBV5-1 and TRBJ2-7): KAGVTQTPRYLIKTRGQQVTLSCSPISGHRSVSWYQQTPGQGLQFLFEYFSETQRNKGNFPGRFSGRQFSNSRSEMNVSTLELGDSALYLCASSSTGTGGYEQYFGPGTRLTVT.

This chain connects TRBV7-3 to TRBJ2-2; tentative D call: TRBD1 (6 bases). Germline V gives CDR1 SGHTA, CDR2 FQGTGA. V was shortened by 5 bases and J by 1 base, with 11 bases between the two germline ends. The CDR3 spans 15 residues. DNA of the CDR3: TGTGCCAGCAGCATGACGACAGGGAACACCGGGGAGCTGTTTTTT. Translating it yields CASSMTTGNTGELFF.

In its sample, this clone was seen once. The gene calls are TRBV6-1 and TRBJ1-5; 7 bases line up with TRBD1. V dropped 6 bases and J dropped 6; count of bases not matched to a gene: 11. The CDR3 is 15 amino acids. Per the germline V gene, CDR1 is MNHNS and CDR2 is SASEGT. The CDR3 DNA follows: TGTGCCAGCAGGGGCAACAGGGGAGTGGGTCAGCCCCAGCATTTT. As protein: CASRGNRGVGQPQHF.

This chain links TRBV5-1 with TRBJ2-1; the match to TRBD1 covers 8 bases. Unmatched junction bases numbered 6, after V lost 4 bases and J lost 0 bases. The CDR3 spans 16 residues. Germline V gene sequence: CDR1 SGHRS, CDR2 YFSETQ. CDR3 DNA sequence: TGCGCCAGCAGCCCGCGGACAGGGAGCTCCTACAATGAGCAGTTCTTC. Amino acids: CASSPRTGSSYNEQFF.

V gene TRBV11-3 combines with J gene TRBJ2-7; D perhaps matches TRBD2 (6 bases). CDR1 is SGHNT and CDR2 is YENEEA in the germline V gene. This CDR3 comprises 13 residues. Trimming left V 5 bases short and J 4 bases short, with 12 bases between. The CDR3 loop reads CASSVRDFYEQYF. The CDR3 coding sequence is TGTGCCAGCAGCGTTCGGGACTTTTACGAGCAGTACTTC.

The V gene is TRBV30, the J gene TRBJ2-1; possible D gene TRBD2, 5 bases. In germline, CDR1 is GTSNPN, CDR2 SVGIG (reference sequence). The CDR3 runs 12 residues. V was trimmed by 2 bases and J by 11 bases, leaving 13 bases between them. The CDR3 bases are TGTGCCTGGAGTACCCGGGGAGCTCAGCAGTTCTTC. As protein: CAWSTRGAQQFF.

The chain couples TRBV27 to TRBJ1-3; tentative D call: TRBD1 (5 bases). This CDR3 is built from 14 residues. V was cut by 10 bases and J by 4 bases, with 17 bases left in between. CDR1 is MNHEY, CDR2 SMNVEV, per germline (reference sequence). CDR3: CATMGGGDGNTIYF. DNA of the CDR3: TGTGCCACCATGGGTGGGGGGGACGGAAACACCATATATTTT.

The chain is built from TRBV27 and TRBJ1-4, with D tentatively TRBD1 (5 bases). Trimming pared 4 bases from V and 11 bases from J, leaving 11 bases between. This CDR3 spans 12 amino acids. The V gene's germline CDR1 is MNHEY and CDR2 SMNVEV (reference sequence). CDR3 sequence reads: CASSSRQRKLFF. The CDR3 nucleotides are TGTGCCAGCAGTTCCCGACAGCGCAAACTGTTTTTT.

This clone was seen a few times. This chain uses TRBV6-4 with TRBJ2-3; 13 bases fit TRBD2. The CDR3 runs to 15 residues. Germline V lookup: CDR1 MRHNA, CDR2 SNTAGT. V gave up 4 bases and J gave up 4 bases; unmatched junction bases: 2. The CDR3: CASSGTSGGADTQYF. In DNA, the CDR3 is TGTGCCAGCAGTGGGACTAGCGGGGGAGCAGATACGCAGTATTTT.

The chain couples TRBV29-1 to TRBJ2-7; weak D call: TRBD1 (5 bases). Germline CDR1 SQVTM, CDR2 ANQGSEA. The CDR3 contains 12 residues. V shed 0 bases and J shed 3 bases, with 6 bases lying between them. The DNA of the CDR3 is TGCAGCGTTGAAGACAGGGACTACGAGCAGTACTTC. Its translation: CSVEDRDYEQYF.

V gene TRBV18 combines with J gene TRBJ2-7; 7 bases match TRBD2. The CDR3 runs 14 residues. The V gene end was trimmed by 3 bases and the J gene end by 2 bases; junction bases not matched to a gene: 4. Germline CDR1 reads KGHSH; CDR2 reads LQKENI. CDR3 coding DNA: TGTGCCAGCTCACCTGGGACTACAACCTACGAGCAGTACTTC. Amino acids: CASSPGTTTYEQYF.

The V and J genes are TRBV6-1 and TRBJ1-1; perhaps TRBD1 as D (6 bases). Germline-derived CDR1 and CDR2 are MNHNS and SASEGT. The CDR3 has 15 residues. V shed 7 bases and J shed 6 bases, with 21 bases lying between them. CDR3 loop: CASKDSAGFMAEAFF. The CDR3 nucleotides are TGTGCCAGCAAGGACAGTGCCGGGTTTATGGCTGAAGCTTTCTTT.

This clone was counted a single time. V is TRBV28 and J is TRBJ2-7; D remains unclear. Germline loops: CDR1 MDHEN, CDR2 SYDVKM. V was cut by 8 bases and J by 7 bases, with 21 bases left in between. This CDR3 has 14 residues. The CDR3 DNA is TGTGCCAGCCACGCCGGGTCCCAATTACGTGAGCAGTACTTC. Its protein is CASHAGSQLREQYF. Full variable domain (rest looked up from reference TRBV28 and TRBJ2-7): DVKVTQSSRYLVKRTGEKVFLECVQDMDHENMFWYRQDPGLGLRLIYFSYDVKMKEKGDIPEGYSVSREKKERFSLILESASTNQTSMYLCASHAGSQLREQYFGPGTRLTVT.

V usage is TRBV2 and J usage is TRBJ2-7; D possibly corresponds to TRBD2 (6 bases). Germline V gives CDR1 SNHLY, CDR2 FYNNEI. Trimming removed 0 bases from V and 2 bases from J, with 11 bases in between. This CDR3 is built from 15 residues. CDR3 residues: CASSEARGYAYEQYF. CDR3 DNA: TGTGCCAGCAGTGAAGCGCGGGGTTACGCCTACGAGCAGTACTTC.

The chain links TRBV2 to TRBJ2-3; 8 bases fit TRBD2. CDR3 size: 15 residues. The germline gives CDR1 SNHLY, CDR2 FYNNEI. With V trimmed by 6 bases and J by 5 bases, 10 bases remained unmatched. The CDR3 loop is CASSREGTAGDTQYF. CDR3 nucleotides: TGTGCCAGCAGCCGGGAGGGGACGGCGGGAGATACGCAGTATTTT. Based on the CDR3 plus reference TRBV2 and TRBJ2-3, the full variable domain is EPEVTQTPSHQVTQMGQEVILRCVPISNHLYFYWYRQILGQKVEFLVSFYNNEISEKSEIFDDQFSVERPDGSNFTLKIRSTKLEDSAMYFCASSREGTAGDTQYFGPGTRLTVL.

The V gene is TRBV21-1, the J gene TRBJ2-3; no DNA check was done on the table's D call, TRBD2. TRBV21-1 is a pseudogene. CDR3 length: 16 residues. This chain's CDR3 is CASRGGLAGDPKAQYF. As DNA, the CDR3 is TGTGCCAGCCGAGGAGGACTAGCGGGAGACCCGAAAGCGCAGTATTTT.

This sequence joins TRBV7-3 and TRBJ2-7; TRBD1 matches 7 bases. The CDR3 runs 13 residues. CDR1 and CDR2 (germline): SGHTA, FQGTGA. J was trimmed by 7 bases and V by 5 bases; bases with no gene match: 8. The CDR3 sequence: CASSLDRTGEQYF. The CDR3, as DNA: TGTGCCAGCAGCCTGGACAGGACGGGTGAGCAGTACTTC.

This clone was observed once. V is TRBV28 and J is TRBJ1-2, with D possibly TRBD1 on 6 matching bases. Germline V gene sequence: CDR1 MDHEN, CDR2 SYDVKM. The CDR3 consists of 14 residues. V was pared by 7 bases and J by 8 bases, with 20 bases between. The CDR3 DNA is TGTGCCAGCAACGCAGCATTGGGGGCGCGGGGCTACACCTTC. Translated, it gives CASNAALGARGYTF.

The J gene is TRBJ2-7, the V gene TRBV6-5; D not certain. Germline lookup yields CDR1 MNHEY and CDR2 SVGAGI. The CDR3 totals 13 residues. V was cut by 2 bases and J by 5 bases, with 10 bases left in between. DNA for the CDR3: TGTGCCAGCAGTTACCGCACCCGGGACGAGCAGTACTTC. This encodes CASSYRTRDEQYF.

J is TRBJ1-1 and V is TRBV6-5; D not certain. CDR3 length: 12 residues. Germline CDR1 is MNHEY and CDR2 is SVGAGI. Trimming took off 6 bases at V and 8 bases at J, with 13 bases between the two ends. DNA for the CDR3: TGTGCCAGCAGGTCTATAACCTCCGAAGCTTTCTTT. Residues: CASRSITSEAFF.

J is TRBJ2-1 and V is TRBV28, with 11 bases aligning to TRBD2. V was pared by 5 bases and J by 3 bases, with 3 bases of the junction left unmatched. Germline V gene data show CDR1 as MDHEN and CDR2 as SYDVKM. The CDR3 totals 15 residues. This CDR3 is CASSRSGRGYNEQFF. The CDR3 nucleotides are TGTGCCAGCAGTCGTAGCGGGAGGGGCTACAATGAGCAGTTCTTC.

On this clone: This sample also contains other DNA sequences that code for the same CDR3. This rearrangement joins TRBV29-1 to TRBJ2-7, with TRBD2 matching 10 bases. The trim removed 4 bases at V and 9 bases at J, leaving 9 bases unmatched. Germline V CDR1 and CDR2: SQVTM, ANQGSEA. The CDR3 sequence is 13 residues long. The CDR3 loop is CSVVTSGRGGQYF. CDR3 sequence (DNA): TGCAGCGTTGTGACTAGCGGGCGGGGGGGGCAGTACTTC.

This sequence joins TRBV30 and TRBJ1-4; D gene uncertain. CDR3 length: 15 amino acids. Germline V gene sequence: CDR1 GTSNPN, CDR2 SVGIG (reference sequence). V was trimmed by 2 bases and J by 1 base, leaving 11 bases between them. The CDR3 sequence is CAWSRNGLTNEKLFF. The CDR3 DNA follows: TGTGCCTGGAGTCGCAATGGGCTAACTAATGAAAAACTGTTTTTT.